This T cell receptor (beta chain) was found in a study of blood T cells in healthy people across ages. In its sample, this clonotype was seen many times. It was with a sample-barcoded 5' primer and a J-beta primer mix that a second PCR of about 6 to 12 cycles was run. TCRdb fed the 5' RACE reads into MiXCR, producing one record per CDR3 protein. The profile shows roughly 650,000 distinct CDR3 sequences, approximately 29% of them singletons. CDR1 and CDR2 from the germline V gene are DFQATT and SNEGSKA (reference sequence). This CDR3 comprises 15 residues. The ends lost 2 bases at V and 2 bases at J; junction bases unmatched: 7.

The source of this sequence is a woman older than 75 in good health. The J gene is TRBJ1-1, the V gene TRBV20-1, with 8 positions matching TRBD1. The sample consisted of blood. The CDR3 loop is CSARPLQGVNTEAFF. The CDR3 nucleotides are TGCAGTGCTAGACCGTTACAGGGGGTCAACACTGAAGCTTTCTTT.